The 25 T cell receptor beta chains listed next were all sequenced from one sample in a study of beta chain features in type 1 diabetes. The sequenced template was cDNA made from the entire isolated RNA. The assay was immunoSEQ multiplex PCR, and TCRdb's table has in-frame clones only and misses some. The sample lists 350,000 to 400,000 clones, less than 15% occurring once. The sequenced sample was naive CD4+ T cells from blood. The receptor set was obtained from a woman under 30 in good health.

The CDR3 sequence is CASSPKAGGPYNEQFF. CDR3 coding DNA: TGTGCCAGCAGCCCGAAAGCGGGAGGGCCCTACAATGAGCAGTTCTTC. V gene TRBV11-1 combines with J gene TRBJ2-1; 10 bases agree with TRBD2. The CDR3 runs 16 residues. Germline CDR1 and CDR2: SGHAT and FQDESV (reference sequence). J lost 2 bases, V lost 5 bases, and 6 bases had no gene match.

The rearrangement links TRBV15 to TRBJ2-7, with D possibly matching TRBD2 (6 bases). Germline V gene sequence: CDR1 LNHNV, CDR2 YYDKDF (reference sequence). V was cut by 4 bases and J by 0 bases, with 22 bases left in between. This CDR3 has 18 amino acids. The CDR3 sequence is CATSTNPPLSGNSYEQYF. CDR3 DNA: TGTGCCACCAGCACAAATCCGCCTCTTAGCGGCAACTCCTACGAGCAGTACTTC. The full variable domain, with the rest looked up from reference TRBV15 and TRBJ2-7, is DAMVIQNPRYQVTQFGKPVTLSCSQTLNHNVMYWYQQKSSQAPKLLFHYYDKDFNNEADTPDNFQSRRPNTSFCFLDIRSPGLGDTAMYLCATSTNPPLSGNSYEQYFGPGTRLTVT.

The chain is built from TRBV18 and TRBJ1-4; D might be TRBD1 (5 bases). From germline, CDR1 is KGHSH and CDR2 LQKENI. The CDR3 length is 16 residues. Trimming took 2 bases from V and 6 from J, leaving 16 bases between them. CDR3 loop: CASSPARPGSYEKLFF. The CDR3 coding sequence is TGTGCCAGCTCACCAGCTAGGCCAGGGTCTTATGAAAAACTGTTTTTT. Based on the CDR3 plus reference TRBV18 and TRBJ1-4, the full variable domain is NAGVMQNPRHLVRRRGQEARLRCSPMKGHSHVYWYRQLPEEGLKFMVYLQKENIIDESGMPKERFSAEFPKEGPSILRIQQVVRGDSAAYFCASSPARPGSYEKLFFGSGTQLSVL.

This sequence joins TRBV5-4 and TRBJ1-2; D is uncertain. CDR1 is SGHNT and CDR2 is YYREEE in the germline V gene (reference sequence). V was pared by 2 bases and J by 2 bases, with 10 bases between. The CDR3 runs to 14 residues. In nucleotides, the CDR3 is TGTGCCAGCAGCTTACCGGGGAGCAACTATGGCTACACCTTC. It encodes CASSLPGSNYGYTF.

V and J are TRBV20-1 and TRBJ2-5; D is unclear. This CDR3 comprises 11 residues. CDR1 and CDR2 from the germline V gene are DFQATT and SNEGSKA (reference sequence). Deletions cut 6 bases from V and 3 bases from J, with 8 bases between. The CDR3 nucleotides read TGCAGTGCCGCTTACAAAGAGACCCAGTACTTC. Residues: CSAAYKETQYF.

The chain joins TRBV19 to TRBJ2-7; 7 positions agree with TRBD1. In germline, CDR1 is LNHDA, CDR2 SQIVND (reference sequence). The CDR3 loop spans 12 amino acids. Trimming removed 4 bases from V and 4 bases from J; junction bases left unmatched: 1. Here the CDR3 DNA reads TGTGCCAGTAGTAGACAGGGATACGAGCAGTACTTC. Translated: CASSRQGYEQYF. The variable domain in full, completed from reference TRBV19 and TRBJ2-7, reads DGGITQSPKYLFRKEGQNVTLSCEQNLNHDAMYWYRQDPGQGLRLIYYSQIVNDFQKGDIAEGYSVSREKKESFPLTVTSAQKNPTAFYLCASSRQGYEQYFGPGTRLTVT.

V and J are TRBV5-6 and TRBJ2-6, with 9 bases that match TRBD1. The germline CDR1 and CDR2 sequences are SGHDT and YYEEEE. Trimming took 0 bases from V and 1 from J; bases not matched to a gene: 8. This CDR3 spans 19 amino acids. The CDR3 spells CASSLGLGQGRSGANVLTF. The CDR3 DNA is TGTGCCAGCAGCTTGGGCCTCGGACAGGGGAGATCTGGGGCCAACGTCCTGACTTTC.

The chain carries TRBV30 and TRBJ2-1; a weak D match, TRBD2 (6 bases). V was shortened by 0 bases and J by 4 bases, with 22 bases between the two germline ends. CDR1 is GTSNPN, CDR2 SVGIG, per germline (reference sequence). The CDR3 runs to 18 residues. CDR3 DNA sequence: TGTGCCTGGAGTGTATCCCCTAGCGCGATAACGAATTACAATGAGCAGTTCTTC. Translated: CAWSVSPSAITNYNEQFF. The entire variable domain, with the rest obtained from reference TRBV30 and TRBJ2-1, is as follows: SQTIHQWPATLVQPVGSPLSLECTVEGTSNPNLYWYRQAAGRGLQLLFYSVGIGQISSEVPQNLSASRPQDRQFILSSKKLLLSDSGFYLCAWSVSPSAITNYNEQFFGPGTRLTVL.

For the CDR3, the DNA is TGTGCCAGCAGCGCTTATTTGGGGGCTGTGGGGCAGTTCTTC. It codes for CASSAYLGAVGQFF. The chain couples TRBV11-2 to TRBJ2-1; TRBD1 is a possible D gene (6 bases). Per the germline V gene, CDR1 is SGHAT and CDR2 is FQNNGV. Trimming left V 5 bases short and J 12 bases short, with 20 bases between. This CDR3 contains 14 residues.

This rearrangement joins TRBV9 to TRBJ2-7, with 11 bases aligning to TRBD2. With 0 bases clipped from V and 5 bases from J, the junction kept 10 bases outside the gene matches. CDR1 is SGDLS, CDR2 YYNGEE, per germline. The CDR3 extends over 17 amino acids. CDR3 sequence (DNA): TGTGCCAGCAGCGTAGGGCTAGCGGGAGGAAGGGGGAACGAGCAGTACTTC. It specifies CASSVGLAGGRGNEQYF.

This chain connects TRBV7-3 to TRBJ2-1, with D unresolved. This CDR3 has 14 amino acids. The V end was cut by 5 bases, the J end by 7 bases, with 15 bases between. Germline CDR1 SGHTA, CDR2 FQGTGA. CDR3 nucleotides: TGTGCCAGCAGCCATTTTGTACAGAGAAATGAGCAGTTCTTC. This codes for CASSHFVQRNEQFF.

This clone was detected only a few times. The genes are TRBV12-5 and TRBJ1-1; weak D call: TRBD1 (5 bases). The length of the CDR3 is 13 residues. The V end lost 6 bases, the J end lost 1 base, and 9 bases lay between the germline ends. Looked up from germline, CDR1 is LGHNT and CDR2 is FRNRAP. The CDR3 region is CASGTTENTEAFF. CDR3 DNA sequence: TGTGCTAGTGGAACGACAGAGAACACTGAAGCTTTCTTT.

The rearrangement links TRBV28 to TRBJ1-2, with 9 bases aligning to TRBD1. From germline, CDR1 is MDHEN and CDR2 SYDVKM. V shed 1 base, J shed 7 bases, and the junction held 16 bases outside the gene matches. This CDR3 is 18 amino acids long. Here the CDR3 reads CASSLSRNLGTGQSGYTF. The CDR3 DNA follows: TGTGCCAGCAGTTTATCCCGAAACCTGGGGACAGGGCAATCTGGCTACACCTTC.

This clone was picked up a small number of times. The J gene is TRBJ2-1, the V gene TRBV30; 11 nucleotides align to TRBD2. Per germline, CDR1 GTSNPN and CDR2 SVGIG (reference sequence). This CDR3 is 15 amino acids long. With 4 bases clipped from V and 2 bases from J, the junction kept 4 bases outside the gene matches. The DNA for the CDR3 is TGTGCCTGGAATGTAGCGGGAGGGCCCTACAATGAGCAGTTCTTC. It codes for CAWNVAGGPYNEQFF.

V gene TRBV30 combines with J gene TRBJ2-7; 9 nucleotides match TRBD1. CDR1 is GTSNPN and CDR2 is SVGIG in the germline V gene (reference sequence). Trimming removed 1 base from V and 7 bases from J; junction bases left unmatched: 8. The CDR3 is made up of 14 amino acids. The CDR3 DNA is TGTGCCTGGAGTGAAGGGACAGGGTTAGGGGAGCAGTACTTC. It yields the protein CAWSEGTGLGEQYF.

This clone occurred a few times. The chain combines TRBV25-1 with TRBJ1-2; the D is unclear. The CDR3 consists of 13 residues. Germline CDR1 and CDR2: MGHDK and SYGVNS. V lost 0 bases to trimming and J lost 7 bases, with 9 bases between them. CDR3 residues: CASSEYTSLGYTF. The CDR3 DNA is TGTGCCAGCAGTGAATATACCAGTCTTGGCTACACCTTC.

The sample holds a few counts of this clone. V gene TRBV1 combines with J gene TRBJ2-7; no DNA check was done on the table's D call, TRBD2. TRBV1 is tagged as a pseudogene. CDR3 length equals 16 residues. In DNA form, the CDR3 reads TGCACCAGCAGCCAAGATTATACTAGCGGGACAGGGGAGCAGTACTTC. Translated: CTSSQDYTSGTGEQYF.

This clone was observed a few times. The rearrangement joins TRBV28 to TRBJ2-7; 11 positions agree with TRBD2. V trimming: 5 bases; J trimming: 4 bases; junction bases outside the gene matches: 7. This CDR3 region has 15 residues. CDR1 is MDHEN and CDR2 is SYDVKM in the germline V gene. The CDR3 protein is CASSPPTSGVYEQYF. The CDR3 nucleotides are TGTGCCAGCAGTCCCCCGACTAGCGGGGTATACGAGCAGTACTTC.

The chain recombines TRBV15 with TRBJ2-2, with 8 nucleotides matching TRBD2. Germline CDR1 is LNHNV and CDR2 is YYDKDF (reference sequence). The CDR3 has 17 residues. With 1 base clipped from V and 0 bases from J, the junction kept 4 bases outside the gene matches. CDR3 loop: CATSRGGSGANTGELFF. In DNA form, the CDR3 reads TGTGCCACCAGCAGAGGTGGTAGCGGGGCGAACACCGGGGAGCTGTTTTTT.

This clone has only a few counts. The CDR3 nucleotides are TGTGCCAGCAGCCGCAGGGACATGAACACTGAAGCTTTCTTT. It specifies CASSRRDMNTEAFF. The chain carries TRBV11-2 and TRBJ1-1, with TRBD1 as a possible D gene (6 bases). The CDR3 totals 14 residues. V lost 5 bases and J 0 bases, leaving 10 bases between the germline ends. The germline CDR1 and CDR2 sequences are SGHAT and FQNNGV.

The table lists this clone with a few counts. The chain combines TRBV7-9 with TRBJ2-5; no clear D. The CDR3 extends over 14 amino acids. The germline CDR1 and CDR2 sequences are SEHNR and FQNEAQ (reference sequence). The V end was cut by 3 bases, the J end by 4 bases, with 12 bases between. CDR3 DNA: TGTGCCAGCAGCTTTAGTAGTGGCGGAGAGACCCAGTACTTC. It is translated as CASSFSSGGETQYF. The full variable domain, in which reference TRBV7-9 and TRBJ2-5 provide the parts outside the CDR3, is DTGVSQNPRHKITKRGQNVTFRCDPISEHNRLYWYRQTLGQGPEFLTYFQNEAQLEKSRLLSDRFSAERPKGSFSTLEIQRTEQGDSAMYLCASSFSSGGETQYFGPGTRLLVL.

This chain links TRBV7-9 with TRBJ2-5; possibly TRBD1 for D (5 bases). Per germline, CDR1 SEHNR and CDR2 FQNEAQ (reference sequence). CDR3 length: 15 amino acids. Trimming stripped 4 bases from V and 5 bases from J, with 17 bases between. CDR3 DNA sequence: TGTGCCAGCAGCTCACCATCGGGTAGGGGTGAGACCCAGTACTTC. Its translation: CASSSPSGRGETQYF.

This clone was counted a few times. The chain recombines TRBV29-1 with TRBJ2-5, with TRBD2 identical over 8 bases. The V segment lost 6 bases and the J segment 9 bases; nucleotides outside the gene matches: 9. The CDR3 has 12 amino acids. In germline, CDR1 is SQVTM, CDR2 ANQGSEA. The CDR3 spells CSVAREGRSQYF. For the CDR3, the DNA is TGCAGCGTGGCCCGGGAGGGTCGGTCCCAGTACTTC.

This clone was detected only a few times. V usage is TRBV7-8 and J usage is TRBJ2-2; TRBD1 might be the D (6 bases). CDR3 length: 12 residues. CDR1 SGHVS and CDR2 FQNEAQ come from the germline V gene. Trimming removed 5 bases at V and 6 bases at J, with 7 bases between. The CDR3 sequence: CASSQGSGELFF. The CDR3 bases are TGTGCCAGCAGCCAGGGGTCCGGGGAGCTGTTTTTT.

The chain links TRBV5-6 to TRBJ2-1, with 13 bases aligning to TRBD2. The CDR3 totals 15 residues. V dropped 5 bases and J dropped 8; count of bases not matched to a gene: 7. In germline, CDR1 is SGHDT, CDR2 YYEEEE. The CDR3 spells CASRAGLAGPYEQFF. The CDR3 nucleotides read TGTGCCAGCAGGGCGGGACTAGCGGGACCATATGAGCAGTTCTTC.